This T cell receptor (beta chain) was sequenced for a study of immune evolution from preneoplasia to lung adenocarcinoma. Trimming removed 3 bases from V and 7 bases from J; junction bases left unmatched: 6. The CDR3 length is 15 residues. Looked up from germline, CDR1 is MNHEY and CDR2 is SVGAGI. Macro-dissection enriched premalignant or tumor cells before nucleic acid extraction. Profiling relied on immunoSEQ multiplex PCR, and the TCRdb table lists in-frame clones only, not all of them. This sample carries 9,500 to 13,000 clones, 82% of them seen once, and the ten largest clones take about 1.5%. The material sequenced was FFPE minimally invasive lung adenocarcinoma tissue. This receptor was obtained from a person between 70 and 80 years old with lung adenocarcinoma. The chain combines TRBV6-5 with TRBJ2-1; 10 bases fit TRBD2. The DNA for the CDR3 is TGTGCCAGCAGTTATAGGGGACTAGCGCAAAATGAGCAGTTCTTC. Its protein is CASSYRGLAQNEQFF.